The 31 T cell receptor beta chains presented below share a single source sample, sequenced in a study of T-cell reconstitution after alpha-beta-depleted transplantation in children. Study-level results: A year had passed since transplant, and T-cell counts and diversity by then came mostly from newly produced T cells.

It was with unique molecular identifiers that the TCRbeta library was prepared. One entry per CDR3 protein, called by TCRdb with MiXCR from the PCR reads. The repertoire includes some 300,000 distinct CDR3 sequences, approximately 7.3% of them detected once, and approximately 9% sits in the top ten. These TCRs' antigens remain unknown. This specimen consisted of peripheral blood, obtained 360 days after TCRalphabeta/CD19-depleted stem cell transplant. The receptors come from a female patient aged 2-15 years who had a stem cell transplant for Fanconi anemia, so the T cells may come from the graft donor.

Written as DNA, the CDR3 is TGTGCCAGCAGTTACTCGATAGGGCTTGGTGGCTACACCTTC. Translation gives CASSYSIGLGGYTF. The chain couples TRBV6-5 to TRBJ1-2, with unresolved D. The ends were cut back, 0 bases at V and 7 bases at J, with 12 bases in the middle. Germline assignment: CDR1 MNHEY and CDR2 SVGAGI. CDR3 size: 14 residues.

This clonotype has at least ten counts. This chain uses TRBV20-1 with TRBJ2-7; 8 bases agree with TRBD1. V shed 0 bases and J 2 bases; nucleotides not matched to a gene: 6. CDR3 length: 15 amino acids. The germline CDR1 and CDR2 sequences are DFQATT and SNEGSKA (reference sequence). The DNA for the CDR3 is TGCAGTGCTAGAGATCTAAGGACAGGGCCCTACGAGCAGTACTTC. Its translation is CSARDLRTGPYEQYF.

The rearrangement joins TRBV28 to TRBJ1-1; 9 nucleotides align to TRBD1. Unmatched junction bases numbered 2, after V lost 0 bases and J lost 6 bases. Germline V gene lookup returns CDR1 MDHEN and CDR2 SYDVKM. This CDR3 region has 14 residues. The CDR3 DNA sequence: TGTGCCAGCAGTTTATGGACAGGGGGATCTGAAGCTTTCTTT. Translating gives CASSLWTGGSEAFF.

This clonotype appeared a few times. The chain is built from TRBV7-9 and TRBJ2-5; TRBD1 agrees at 9 bases. The CDR3 extends over 16 amino acids. The germline V gene encodes CDR1 SEHNR and CDR2 FQNEAQ (reference sequence). The junction had 12 bases not matched to a gene; V was cut back by 5 bases and J by 5 bases. CDR3 nucleotide sequence: TGTGCCAGCAGCCCGACGAACAGGGGGCGCGGGGAGACCCAGTACTTC. Protein: CASSPTNRGRGETQYF. The whole variable domain, remainder taken from reference TRBV7-9 and TRBJ2-5, is DTGVSQNPRHKITKRGQNVTFRCDPISEHNRLYWYRQTLGQGPEFLTYFQNEAQLEKSRLLSDRFSAERPKGSFSTLEIQRTEQGDSAMYLCASSPTNRGRGETQYFGPGTRLLVL.

Many counts were recorded for this clonotype. The genes are TRBV25-1 and TRBJ2-3; D gene unclear. Germline lookup yields CDR1 MGHDK and CDR2 SYGVNS. The CDR3 has 11 amino acids. The V end was cut by 3 bases, the J end by 3 bases, with 1 base between. This CDR3 is CASSETDTQYF. The CDR3 DNA reads as TGTGCCAGCAGTGAGACAGATACGCAGTATTTT. Full variable domain (outside the CDR3, taken from reference TRBV25-1 and TRBJ2-3): EADIYQTPRYLVIGTGKKITLECSQTMGHDKMYWYQQDPGMELHLIHYSYGVNSTEKGDLSSESTVSRIRTEHFPLTLESARPSHTSQYLCASSETDTQYFGPGTRLTVL.

This clonotype was detected many times. The V call is TRBV20-1, the J call TRBJ2-2; TRBD2 aligns across 13 bases. The CDR3 consists of 14 residues. V shed 6 bases and J 5 bases; nucleotides not matched to a gene: 3. Germline V gene sequence: CDR1 DFQATT, CDR2 SNEGSKA (reference sequence). The CDR3 nucleotides are TGCAGTGCGCCGGGACTAGCGGGAACCGGGGAGCTGTTTTTT. It is translated as CSAPGLAGTGELFF.

Ten or more counts support this clonotype. The gene calls are TRBV7-7 and TRBJ2-2; the D gene is possibly TRBD1 (6 bases). CDR1 SSHAT and CDR2 FNYEAQ come from the germline V gene (reference sequence). The length of the CDR3 is 16 residues. Deletions cut 1 base from V and 2 bases from J, with 11 bases between. Here the CDR3 DNA reads TGTGCCAGCAGCTTAGGGGCACAGGGAAACACCGGGGAGCTGTTTTTT. Amino acid sequence: CASSLGAQGNTGELFF.

This clonotype appeared a few times. This chain connects TRBV14 to TRBJ2-1, with D perhaps given as TRBD1 or TRBD2 (5 bases each). The V end lost 1 base, the J end lost 3 bases, and 13 bases lay between the germline ends. The CDR3 runs to 16 residues. Germline values: CDR1 SGHDN, CDR2 FVKESK. CDR3 coding DNA: TGTGCCAGCAGCCAAGGCATTTGGGACCACTACAATGAGCAGTTCTTC. It specifies CASSQGIWDHYNEQFF.

This clonotype was seen only a few times. This chain connects TRBV3-1 to TRBJ1-2, with 9 bases matching TRBD1. Germline CDR1 reads LGHDT; CDR2 reads YNNKEL (reference sequence). This CDR3 is 18 amino acids long. With 4 bases clipped from V and 0 bases from J, the junction kept 12 bases outside the gene matches. CDR3 sequence: CASSPRDRAHPANYGYTF. The CDR3 DNA reads TGTGCCAGCAGCCCCAGGGACAGGGCCCACCCAGCTAACTATGGCTACACCTTC.

This clonotype was counted many times. The chain links TRBV6-5 to TRBJ2-4; D is ambiguous. In germline, CDR1 is MNHEY, CDR2 SVGAGI. Trimming took 4 bases from V and 5 from J, leaving 3 bases between them. The CDR3 spans 11 residues. This chain's CDR3 is CASSFQNIQYF. The DNA of the CDR3 is TGTGCCAGCAGTTTTCAAAACATTCAGTACTTC.

The chain is built from TRBV29-1 and TRBJ2-5; D remains ambiguous. V was cut by 6 bases and J by 2 bases, with 10 bases left in between. The CDR3 length is 12 residues. Germline V gene lookup returns CDR1 SQVTM and CDR2 ANQGSEA. The CDR3 protein is CSVAFGQETQYF. The CDR3 DNA sequence: TGCAGCGTAGCCTTCGGGCAAGAGACCCAGTACTTC.

This clonotype was seen ten or more times. V gene TRBV5-1 combines with J gene TRBJ2-7; D unresolved. V was cut by 1 base and J by 2 bases, with 13 bases left in between. Germline values: CDR1 SGHRS, CDR2 YFSETQ. The CDR3 length is 15 residues. The CDR3 DNA reads as TGCGCCAGCAGCTTGCGTCCCACCGAGGCCTACGAGCAGTACTTC. Its protein product is CASSLRPTEAYEQYF. The full variable domain, in which reference TRBV5-1 and TRBJ2-7 provide the parts outside the CDR3, is KAGVTQTPRYLIKTRGQQVTLSCSPISGHRSVSWYQQTPGQGLQFLFEYFSETQRNKGNFPGRFSGRQFSNSRSEMNVSTLELGDSALYLCASSLRPTEAYEQYFGPGTRLTVT.

The gene calls are TRBV7-9 and TRBJ2-1; 14 bases align to TRBD2. CDR3 length equals 17 residues. In germline, CDR1 is SEHNR, CDR2 FQNEAQ (reference sequence). After removal of 5 bases from V and 6 bases from J, the junction contained 9 bases not matched to a gene. The CDR3 region is CASSDRLAGGPINEQFF. CDR3 DNA: TGTGCCAGCAGCGACCGACTAGCGGGAGGGCCCATCAATGAGCAGTTCTTC.

The chain couples TRBV30 to TRBJ2-2, with D perhaps matching TRBD2 (5 bases). The CDR3 covers 13 residues. Trimming stripped 3 bases from V and 7 bases from J, with 12 bases between. In germline, CDR1 is GTSNPN, CDR2 SVGIG (reference sequence). CDR3 region: CAWSGELIGELFF. CDR3 coding DNA: TGTGCCTGGAGCGGGGAATTAATCGGGGAGCTGTTTTTT.

This clonotype occurred a few times. Germline and junction disagree at one end, which may indicate a read error. The V gene is TRBV4-1, the J gene TRBJ2-7; 11 bases agree with TRBD2. The germline CDR1 and CDR2 sequences are MGHRA and YSYEKL. The CDR3 consists of 15 residues. The CDR3 loop reads CARSHTSGSLYEQYF. The DNA of the CDR3 is TGCGCCAGAAGCCATACTAGCGGGAGTTTGTACGAGCAGTACTTC.

The gene calls are TRBV28 and TRBJ1-2, with no clear D. V lost 5 bases to trimming and J lost 0 bases, with 13 bases between them. Germline assignment: CDR1 MDHEN and CDR2 SYDVKM. The CDR3 is 15 amino acids. Written as DNA, the CDR3 is TGTGCCAGCAGTGGGAATAGGGCCGCTAACTATGGCTACACCTTC. Its translation: CASSGNRAANYGYTF.

This clonotype showed up many times. The rearrangement links TRBV20-1 to TRBJ2-3, with D possibly TRBD2 on 5 matching bases. This CDR3 contains 13 residues. In germline, CDR1 is DFQATT, CDR2 SNEGSKA (reference sequence). V lost 2 bases and J 4 bases, leaving 10 bases between the germline ends. As DNA, the CDR3 is TGCAGTGCTAGACGAGGGTTCGCAGATACGCAGTATTTT. Residues: CSARRGFADTQYF.

Only a few counts were recorded for this clonotype. V gene TRBV4-2 combines with J gene TRBJ1-1; TRBD1 matches 8 bases. J gave up 0 bases and V 7 bases, and 13 bases lay outside the gene matches. Germline V gene data show CDR1 as LGHNA and CDR2 as YNFKEQ. The CDR3 sequence is 17 residues long. DNA of the CDR3: TGTGCCAGCAAGATAGGGACAGGCCTTATCATGAACACTGAAGCTTTCTTT. Residues: CASKIGTGLIMNTEAFF.

This clonotype was detected many times. J is TRBJ2-3 and V is TRBV27; 12 bases are shared with TRBD2. This CDR3 has 14 amino acids. The ends lost 5 bases at V and 7 bases at J; junction bases unmatched: 4. Germline V gene data show CDR1 as MNHEY and CDR2 as SMNVEV (reference sequence). The CDR3 loop reads CASSPGLAGYTQYF. As DNA, the CDR3 is TGTGCCAGCAGTCCCGGACTAGCGGGGTATACGCAGTATTTT.

This clonotype was recorded many times. The J gene is TRBJ1-2, the V gene TRBV3-1, with D unresolved. The CDR3 sequence is 13 residues long. Trimming took off 1 base at V and 7 bases at J, with 10 bases between the two ends. Germline V lookup: CDR1 LGHDT, CDR2 YNNKEL (reference sequence). The CDR3, as DNA: TGTGCCAGCAGCCAAGGCGCGTCGGGTGGCTACACCTTC. Its protein product is CASSQGASGGYTF.

This clonotype showed up many times. The chain has TRBV12-3 or TRBV12-4 and TRBJ1-2; D is unclear. The CDR3 sequence is 13 residues long. The V end was cut by 8 bases, the J end by 7 bases, with 17 bases between. CDR3 sequence: CASATTVTAGYTF. The DNA for the CDR3 is TGTGCCAGCGCGACCACAGTAACTGCTGGCTACACCTTC.

A few counts support this clonotype. The V and J genes are TRBV11-2 and TRBJ2-3; no clear D gene. This CDR3 is built from 19 residues. V lost 4 bases to trimming and J lost 2 bases, with 25 bases between them. Germline assignment: CDR1 SGHAT and CDR2 FQNNGV. In nucleotides, the CDR3 is TGTGCCAGCAGCTCACGTTGGCCTTCGCTTAAGAACCTCACAGATACGCAGTATTTT. Amino acid sequence: CASSSRWPSLKNLTDTQYF.

V and J are TRBV20-1 and TRBJ1-2; possible D gene TRBD1, 5 bases. The V gene lost 4 bases and the J gene lost 4 bases, with 19 bases spanning the gap. Germline values: CDR1 DFQATT, CDR2 SNEGSKA (reference sequence). The CDR3 runs 15 residues. The CDR3 coding sequence is TGCAGTGCTACTTTCGTCGGGGGATTCGGCTATGGCTACACCTTC. Translating gives CSATFVGGFGYGYTF.

This clonotype was counted many times. The V gene is TRBV11-2, the J gene TRBJ2-3; D gene unclear. The CDR3 has 17 amino acids. V was shortened by 6 bases and J by 0 bases, with 19 bases between the two germline ends. CDR1 is SGHAT, CDR2 FQNNGV, per germline. CDR3 region: CASRSTHPLSSTDTQYF. DNA of the CDR3: TGTGCCAGCAGATCGACGCACCCGTTGTCGAGCACAGATACGCAGTATTTT.

The J gene is TRBJ2-3, the V gene TRBV7-3; 11 bases agree with TRBD2. The CDR3 is made up of 16 amino acids. Germline CDR1 and CDR2: SGHTA and FQGTGA. V lost 4 bases to trimming and J lost 4 bases; unmatched junction nucleotides: 7. As DNA, the CDR3 is TGTGCCAGCAGCTCCGTTGGACTAGCGGGCGCAGATACGCAGTATTTT. It encodes CASSSVGLAGADTQYF.

The CDR3 loop is CASSEAGQGTQYF. As DNA, the CDR3 is TGTGCCAGCAGTGAAGCTGGCCAGGGAACGCAGTATTTT. The rearrangement joins TRBV2 to TRBJ2-3; possibly TRBD1 for D (5 bases). The V gene lost 0 bases and the J gene lost 9 bases, with 10 bases spanning the gap. From germline, CDR1 is SNHLY and CDR2 FYNNEI. The CDR3 runs 13 residues.

This clonotype was picked up a small number of times. The rearrangement joins TRBV6-2 or TRBV6-3 to TRBJ2-7; 10 nucleotides align to TRBD1. The CDR3 runs 14 residues. V trimming: 8 bases; J trimming: 4 bases; junction bases outside the gene matches: 8. Germline CDR1 MNHEY, CDR2 SVGEGT. The CDR3 nucleotides are TGTGCCAGCTGCCCGTGGACAGGGGGTTACGAGCAGTACTTC. Protein: CASCPWTGGYEQYF.

The table lists this clonotype with many counts. The chain uses TRBV6-4 and TRBJ2-7; TRBD1 matches at 9 bases. The V gene's germline CDR1 is MRHNA and CDR2 SNTAGT. This CDR3 is built from 14 residues. With V trimmed by 4 bases and J by 2 bases, 3 bases remained unmatched. The CDR3 reads CASSADRGTYEQYF. The CDR3 DNA sequence: TGTGCCAGCAGTGCCGACAGGGGGACCTACGAGCAGTACTTC.

This clonotype was counted at least ten times. This chain joins TRBV7-8 and TRBJ2-5; TRBD2 is a possible D gene (5 bases). V gave up 5 bases and J gave up 5 bases, with 15 bases separating them. Germline CDR1 and CDR2: SGHVS and FQNEAQ. CDR3 length equals 14 residues. The CDR3 protein is CASSVHLALETQYF. The CDR3 nucleotides read TGTGCCAGCAGCGTTCATCTAGCCCTGGAGACCCAGTACTTC.

The chain employs TRBV27 and TRBJ1-4, with D possibly TRBD1 on 5 matching bases. This CDR3 spans 15 amino acids. Trimming removed 5 bases from V and 7 bases from J, with 17 bases in between. The germline V gene has CDR1 MNHEY and CDR2 SMNVEV (reference sequence). This CDR3 is CASSQIGREGEKLFF. The CDR3 nucleotides are TGTGCCAGCAGTCAAATTGGCAGGGAGGGTGAAAAACTGTTTTTT.

This clonotype was found many times. The chain has TRBV4-2 and TRBJ2-5; TRBD2 might be the D (6 bases). Trimming pared 4 bases from V and 0 bases from J, leaving 18 bases between. CDR3 length: 17 amino acids. Germline-derived CDR1 and CDR2 are LGHNA and YNFKEQ. The CDR3 reads CASSPRNVAEYQETQYF. In DNA, the CDR3 is TGTGCCAGCAGCCCTCGAAACGTAGCGGAGTACCAAGAGACCCAGTACTTC.